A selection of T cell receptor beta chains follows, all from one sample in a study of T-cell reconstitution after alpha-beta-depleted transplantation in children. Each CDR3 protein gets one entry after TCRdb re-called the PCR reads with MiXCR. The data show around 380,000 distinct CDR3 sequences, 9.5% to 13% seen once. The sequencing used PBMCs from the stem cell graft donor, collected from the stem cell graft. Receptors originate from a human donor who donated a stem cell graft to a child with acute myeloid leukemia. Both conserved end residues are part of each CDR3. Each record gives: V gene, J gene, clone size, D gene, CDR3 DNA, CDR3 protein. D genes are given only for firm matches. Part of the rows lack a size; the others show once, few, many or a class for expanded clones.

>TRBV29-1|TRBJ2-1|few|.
TGCAGCGTTGACAGTACGGGAAGGGACTACAATGAGCAGTTCTTC
CSVDSTGRDYNEQFF
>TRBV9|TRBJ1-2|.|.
TGTGCCAGCAGCCCAGACACATTCTCGGTTGGCTACACCTTC
CASSPDTFSVGYTF
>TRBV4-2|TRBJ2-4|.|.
TGTGCCAGCAGCCAAGAGGGGGGAGAGGGAGACATTCAGTACTTC
CASSQEGGEGDIQYF
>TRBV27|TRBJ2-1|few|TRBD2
TGTGCCAGCAGTTTATGGGGAGGGGCTAATGAGCAGTTCTTC
CASSLWGGANEQFF
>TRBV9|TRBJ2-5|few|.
TGTGCCAGCAGCGTATACGGAGGCCGGGGGGAGACCCAGTACTTC
CASSVYGGRGETQYF
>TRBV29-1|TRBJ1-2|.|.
TGCAGCGCCGGGACTTCATATGGCTACACCTTC
CSAGTSYGYTF
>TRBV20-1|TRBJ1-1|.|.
TGCAGTGCTACGACGGGACGGTGGAACACTGAAGCTTTCTTT
CSATTGRWNTEAFF
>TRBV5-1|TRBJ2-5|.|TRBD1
TGCGCCAGCAGCTTTTTGGACAGGGTCGTAGAGACCCAGTACTTC
CASSFLDRVVETQYF
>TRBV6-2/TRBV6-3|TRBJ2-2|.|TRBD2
TGTGCCAGCAGGAACGGGGGGACCACCGGGGAGCTGTTTTTT
CASRNGGTTGELFF
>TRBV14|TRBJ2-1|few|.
TGTGCCAGCAGCCAAGATCCCCTCGGGGGCGGGATATTCAATGAGCAGTTCTTC
CASSQDPLGGGIFNEQFF
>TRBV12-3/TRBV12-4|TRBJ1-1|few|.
TGTGCCAGCAGTTTAGAGACCAGCACTGAAGCTTTCTTT
CASSLETSTEAFF
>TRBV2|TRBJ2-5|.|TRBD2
TGTGCCAGCGGGGGGACTACGATCCAAGAGACCCAGTACTTC
CASGGTTIQETQYF
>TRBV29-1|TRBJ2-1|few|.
TGCAGCGGGATAGGAGGGATCACCTACAATGAGCAGTTCTTC
CSGIGGITYNEQFF
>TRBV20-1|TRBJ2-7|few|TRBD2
TGCAGTGCTAGAGTATTTCCCACTAGCGAATACGAGCAGTACTTC
CSARVFPTSEYEQYF
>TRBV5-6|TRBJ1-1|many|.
TGTGCCAGCAGCTCTGCGGGCTTTGAAGCTTTCTTT
CASSSAGFEAFF
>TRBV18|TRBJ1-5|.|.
TGTGCCAGCTCACCGTCGACACATAACAGCAATCAGCCCCAGCATTTT
CASSPSTHNSNQPQHF
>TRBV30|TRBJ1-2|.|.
TGTGCCTGGAGTGGGTTGTCGTATGGCTACACCTTC
CAWSGLSYGYTF
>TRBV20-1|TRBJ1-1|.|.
TGCAGTGCTATTCAGGGGAACACTGAAGCTTTCTTT
CSAIQGNTEAFF
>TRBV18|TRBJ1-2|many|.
TGTGCCAGCTCACCCACTTTTGGGGTCGGAGGGACCCACTATGGCTACACCTTC
CASSPTFGVGGTHYGYTF
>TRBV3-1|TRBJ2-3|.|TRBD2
TGTGCCACCACCCAAGATGGGCTAGCGGGAGGGACGCAGTATTTT
CATTQDGLAGGTQYF
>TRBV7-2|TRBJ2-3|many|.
TGTGCCAGCAGCAAAAGTGGGCAGGGAACAGATACGCAGTATTTT
CASSKSGQGTDTQYF
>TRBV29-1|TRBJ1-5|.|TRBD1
TGCAGCGTCGAACTACAGGGGGGAAGCAATCAGCCCCAGCATTTT
CSVELQGGSNQPQHF
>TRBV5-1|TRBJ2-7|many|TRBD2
TGCGCCAGCAGCCCTCAACTAGCGGGAGATGTCGAGCAGTACTTC
CASSPQLAGDVEQYF
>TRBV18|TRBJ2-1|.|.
TGTGCCAGCTCACCAGGGGTCGATGAGCAGTTCTTC
CASSPGVDEQFF
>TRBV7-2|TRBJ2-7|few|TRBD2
TGTGCCAGCAGCTTAGGAGCGGGGGAGGCCGAGCAGTACTTC
CASSLGAGEAEQYF
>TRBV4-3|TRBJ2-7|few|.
TGCGCCAGCAGCCAAGGTCTAGGCGGGTCCTACGAGCAGTACTTC
CASSQGLGGSYEQYF
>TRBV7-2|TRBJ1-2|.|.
TGTGCCAGCAGCCTCCTGCGGGCAGGGTTGGGCTATGGCTACACCTTC
CASSLLRAGLGYGYTF
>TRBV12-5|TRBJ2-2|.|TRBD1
TGTGCTAGTGGTTTGTTAACAGGGGGCACCGGGGAGCTGTTTTTT
CASGLLTGGTGELFF
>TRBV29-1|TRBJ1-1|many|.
TGCAGCGTCAACCCAGGAATCAACACTGAAGCTTTCTTT
CSVNPGINTEAFF